The T cell receptor (beta chain) under discussion was sequenced for a study of blood T cell repertoires in COVID-19. Study-wide context: The analysed material was cDNA or gDNA that came from T cells, B-cell-depleted T cells, or PBMCs.

Original methodology: Reference gene primer amplification gave nucleated cell count estimates. The assay was immunoSEQ multiplex PCR, and TCRdb's table has in-frame clones only and misses some. The D gene and trimming were derived from the DNA, and the V and J assignments and clone size from that table. Among fewer than 250,000 clones listed, approximately 91% were seen once. A Seattle source enrolled patients during active infection and followed them longitudinally. V shed 1 base, J shed 7 bases, and the junction held 11 bases outside the gene matches. The germline gives CDR1 LGHDT, CDR2 YNNKEL (reference sequence). The CDR3 extends over 18 amino acids.

Input material: peripheral blood. The clonotype originates from a young man with COVID-19, enrolled during active disease. The chain combines TRBV3-1 (or the pseudogene TRBV3-2) with TRBJ1-4; TRBD1 aligns across 11 bases. The CDR3 reads CASSQADRDRGFREKLFF. The CDR3 nucleotides are TGTGCCAGCAGCCAAGCCGATCGGGACAGGGGGTTTCGTGAAAAACTGTTTTTT.